These 5 T cell receptor beta chains originate from one sample sequenced in a study of circulating and synovial CD4+ cells in juvenile arthritis. Repertoires were generated with immunoSEQ multiplex PCR, while TCRdb's copy carries only in-frame clones and drops some. Among about 33,000 clones listed, about 95% were seen once. The sequenced material came from CD4+ T cells from blood. The source is a human donor with juvenile idiopathic arthritis.

The rearrangement joins TRBV21-1 to TRBJ2-5; the tabulated D call, TRBD1, remains unverified against the DNA. TRBV21-1 is marked as a pseudogene. The CDR3 is made up of 14 amino acids. The CDR3 DNA sequence: TGTGCCAGCAAAACCGGGACAGAACAAGAGACCCAGTACTTC. It is translated as CASKTGTEQETQYF.

This clone was seen just once. This chain links TRBV6-1 with TRBJ2-7, with a possible D match to TRBD2 (6 bases). With 9 bases removed from V and 1 base from J, the gap between germline ends came to 13 bases. CDR1 MNHNS and CDR2 SASEGT come from the germline V gene. The CDR3 extends over 13 amino acids. CDR3 loop: CASSFSGSYEQYF. The CDR3 DNA reads as TGTGCCAGTTCCTTTAGCGGATCCTACGAGCAGTACTTC.

The chain recombines TRBV6-5 with TRBJ2-2, with D unresolved. Per germline, CDR1 MNHEY and CDR2 SVGAGI. V shed 6 bases and J shed 0 bases, with 8 bases lying between them. The CDR3 loop spans 14 amino acids. CDR3 amino acids: CASSRETNTGELFF. The CDR3 nucleotides are TGTGCCAGCAGCCGAGAGACGAACACCGGGGAGCTGTTTTTT.

CDR3 loop: CASSERAGSTGELFF. Here the CDR3 DNA reads TGTGCCAGCAGTGAACGAGCGGGATCCACCGGGGAGCTGTTTTTT. V gene TRBV2 combines with J gene TRBJ2-2; 7 bases map to TRBD2. The CDR3 is 15 residues long. Germline assignment: CDR1 SNHLY and CDR2 FYNNEI. V was clipped by 2 bases and J by 4 bases; unmatched bases: 4. Combining the CDR3 with reference TRBV2 and TRBJ2-2 gives the whole variable domain EPEVTQTPSHQVTQMGQEVILRCVPISNHLYFYWYRQILGQKVEFLVSFYNNEISEKSEIFDDQFSVERPDGSNFTLKIRSTKLEDSAMYFCASSERAGSTGELFFGEGSRLTVL.

The genes are TRBV5-1 and TRBJ2-2, with D uncertain. The CDR3 loop spans 14 amino acids. Germline V CDR1 and CDR2: SGHRS, YFSETQ. The V end lost 0 bases, the J end lost 5 bases, and 8 bases lay between the germline ends. CDR3 bases: TGCGCCAGCAGCTTGGCCGAGGATACCGGGGAGCTGTTTTTT. Translation gives CASSLAEDTGELFF.